The clone carrying this T cell receptor (beta chain) was recorded a few times. As yet, its antigen is unknown. A 5'RACE reaction primed in the constant segment made cDNA libraries of TCR alpha and TCR beta, and these carried sample barcodes and UMIs. Using its own MiXCR run on the 5' RACE reads, TCRdb lists one record per CDR3 protein. The table has under 650,000 distinct CDR3 sequences, roughly 18% seen once. This entry is derived from a study of T-cell memory formation after mild COVID-19. Overall study results and limits: The appearance of some responding clones in pre-infection memory suggested that cross-reactive memory joined. Among clones contracting day 15 to 85, CD4/CD8 was balanced, whereas later expanders leaned CD4+. Day 37-peaking second-wave clones had unconfirmed SARS-CoV-2 specificity.

Unmatched junction bases numbered 7, after V lost 4 bases and J lost 0 bases. Germline CDR1 and CDR2: SQVTM and ANQGSEA. This CDR3 region has 15 residues. The chain recombines TRBV29-1 with TRBJ2-3; 7 nucleotides line up with TRBD1. This receptor was taken from an adult woman who had mild COVID-19 (a few samples of this study predate the infection). Cell type and time point are not known. Sequenced sample: PBMCs or a T cell subset sorted from them (not recorded which). The CDR3 nucleotides are TGCAGCGTTGCCGAGCAGGGGGATAGCACAGATACGCAGTATTTT. It translates to CSVAEQGDSTDTQYF.